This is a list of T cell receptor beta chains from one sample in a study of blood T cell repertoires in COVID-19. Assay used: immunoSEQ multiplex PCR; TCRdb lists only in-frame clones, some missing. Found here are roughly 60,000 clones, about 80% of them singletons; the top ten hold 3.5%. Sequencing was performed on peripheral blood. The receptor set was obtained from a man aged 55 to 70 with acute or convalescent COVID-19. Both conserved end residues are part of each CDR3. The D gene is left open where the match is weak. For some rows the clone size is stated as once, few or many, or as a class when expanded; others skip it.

cdr3_aa: CASRRTNTEAFF; cdr3_nt: TGCGCCAGCCGGAGGACGAACACTGAAGCTTTCTTT; clone_size: .; j_call: TRBJ1-1; v_call: TRBV5-1; d_call: .
cdr3_aa: CASSLETIYEQFF; cdr3_nt: TGTGCCAGCAGCTTAGAAACTATTTATGAGCAGTTCTTC; clone_size: .; j_call: TRBJ2-1; v_call: TRBV7-2; d_call: .
cdr3_aa: CASSQYPGLAADTQYF; cdr3_nt: TGTGCCAGCAGCCAATACCCGGGACTAGCGGCAGATACGCAGTATTTT; clone_size: .; j_call: TRBJ2-3; v_call: TRBV14; d_call: TRBD2
cdr3_aa: CASSLARDRENYGYTF; cdr3_nt: TGTGCCAGCAGCTTGGCCAGGGACAGGGAGAACTATGGCTACACCTTC; clone_size: .; j_call: TRBJ1-2; v_call: TRBV5-4; d_call: TRBD1
cdr3_aa: CASTGGRNQPQHF; cdr3_nt: TGTGCCAGCACGGGGGGGCGAAATCAGCCCCAGCATTTT; clone_size: once; j_call: TRBJ1-5; v_call: TRBV6-5; d_call: .
cdr3_aa: CASSERPYNEQFF; cdr3_nt: TGTGCCAGCAGTGAGAGGCCTTACAATGAGCAGTTCTTC; clone_size: .; j_call: TRBJ2-1; v_call: TRBV2; d_call: .
cdr3_aa: CASGLVLAGGVEQFF; cdr3_nt: TGTGCTAGTGGTTTGGTACTAGCGGGGGGGGTTGAGCAGTTCTTC; clone_size: .; j_call: TRBJ2-1; v_call: TRBV12-5; d_call: TRBD2
cdr3_aa: CASTPPGGRPQHF; cdr3_nt: TGTGCCAGCACCCCTCCCGGGGGGCGGCCCCAGCATTTT; clone_size: few; j_call: TRBJ1-5; v_call: TRBV27; d_call: .
cdr3_aa: CASNEGAGSNQPQHF; cdr3_nt: TGTGCCAGCAACGAGGGGGCAGGCAGCAATCAGCCCCAGCATTTT; clone_size: .; j_call: TRBJ1-5; v_call: TRBV6-5; d_call: TRBD1
cdr3_aa: CASSLTEQGRLWSHEQYF; cdr3_nt: TGTGCCAGCAGCTTAACGGAGCAGGGGAGATTATGGTCCCACGAGCAGTACTTC; clone_size: .; j_call: TRBJ2-7; v_call: TRBV7-9; d_call: .
cdr3_aa: CASSRQGLDGYTF; cdr3_nt: TGTGCCAGCAGTAGACAGGGACTCGATGGCTACACCTTC; clone_size: .; j_call: TRBJ1-2; v_call: TRBV6-5; d_call: TRBD1
cdr3_aa: CASSLKRSTYEQYF; cdr3_nt: TGTGCCAGCAGCTTGAAGCGGTCCACCTACGAGCAGTACTTC; clone_size: .; j_call: TRBJ2-7; v_call: TRBV5-6; d_call: .
cdr3_aa: CASSLFGMDSEAFF; cdr3_nt: TGTGCCAGCAGCTTGTTCGGGATGGACAGTGAAGCTTTCTTT; clone_size: .; j_call: TRBJ1-1; v_call: TRBV5-6; d_call: .
cdr3_aa: CASSLQANTEAFF; cdr3_nt: TGCGCCAGCAGCTTACAGGCGAACACTGAAGCTTTCTTT; clone_size: once; j_call: TRBJ1-1; v_call: TRBV5-1; d_call: .
cdr3_aa: CATSDQGSSYNEQFF; cdr3_nt: TGTGCCACCAGTGACCAAGGGAGCTCCTACAATGAGCAGTTCTTC; clone_size: .; j_call: TRBJ2-1; v_call: TRBV24-1; d_call: .
cdr3_aa: CASSLIRTALSYEQYF; cdr3_nt: TGTGCCAGCAGCTTGATTCGGACTGCCCTCTCCTACGAGCAGTACTTC; clone_size: .; j_call: TRBJ2-7; v_call: TRBV7-9; d_call: .
cdr3_aa: CASSPTGASEAFF; cdr3_nt: TGTGCCAGCAGTCCTACAGGGGCAAGTGAGGCTTTCTTT; clone_size: .; j_call: TRBJ1-1; v_call: TRBV2; d_call: TRBD1
cdr3_aa: CSVGRLGETQYF; cdr3_nt: TGCAGCGTCGGGAGGTTAGGGGAGACCCAGTACTTC; clone_size: .; j_call: TRBJ2-5; v_call: TRBV29-1; d_call: TRBD2
cdr3_aa: CASSSTGATNEKLFF; cdr3_nt: TGCGCCAGCAGCTCCACGGGGGCAACTAATGAAAAACTGTTTTTT; clone_size: .; j_call: TRBJ1-4; v_call: TRBV4-1; d_call: .
cdr3_aa: CASSPGTGGNTEAFF; cdr3_nt: TGTGCCAGCTCACCAGGGACAGGGGGGAACACTGAAGCTTTCTTT; clone_size: .; j_call: TRBJ1-1; v_call: TRBV18; d_call: TRBD1
cdr3_aa: CASSDDRGFDQPQHF; cdr3_nt: TGTGCCAGCAGTGACGACAGGGGGTTCGATCAGCCCCAGCATTTT; clone_size: few; j_call: TRBJ1-5; v_call: TRBV28; d_call: TRBD1
cdr3_aa: CASSQGLNQPQHF; cdr3_nt: TGTGCCAGCAGCCAAGGGCTTAATCAGCCCCAGCATTTT; clone_size: .; j_call: TRBJ1-5; v_call: TRBV4-2; d_call: .
cdr3_aa: CASSLRQGGNGELFF; cdr3_nt: TGCGCCAGCAGCTTACGACAGGGGGGAAACGGGGAGCTGTTTTTT; clone_size: .; j_call: TRBJ2-2; v_call: TRBV5-1; d_call: TRBD1
cdr3_aa: CAWGEVEQFF; cdr3_nt: TGTGCCTGGGGGGAGGTTGAGCAGTTCTTC; clone_size: .; j_call: TRBJ2-1; v_call: TRBV30; d_call: .
cdr3_aa: CASSPRDRVDEKLFF; cdr3_nt: TGCGCCAGCAGCCCAAGGGACAGGGTTGATGAAAAACTGTTTTTT; clone_size: .; j_call: TRBJ1-4; v_call: TRBV4-1; d_call: TRBD1
cdr3_aa: CASKSSGNIQYF; cdr3_nt: TGTGCCAGCAAGTCAAGCGGTAACATTCAGTACTTC; clone_size: few; j_call: TRBJ2-4; v_call: TRBV27; d_call: .
cdr3_aa: CAISAGQGRRGTEAFF; cdr3_nt: TGTGCCATCAGTGCGGGACAGGGAAGGAGGGGAACTGAAGCTTTCTTT; clone_size: .; j_call: TRBJ1-1; v_call: TRBV10-3; d_call: TRBD1
cdr3_aa: CASGPPSGGLAYEQYF; cdr3_nt: TGTGCTAGTGGCCCCCCGTCCGGAGGACTAGCTTACGAGCAGTACTTC; clone_size: .; j_call: TRBJ2-7; v_call: TRBV12-5; d_call: TRBD2
cdr3_aa: CASLLTGGSTEAFF; cdr3_nt: TGTGCCAGCCTCCTGACAGGGGGAAGCACTGAAGCTTTCTTT; clone_size: .; j_call: TRBJ1-1; v_call: TRBV19; d_call: TRBD1
cdr3_aa: CASSPSRGHSEAFF; cdr3_nt: TGTGCCAGCAGCCCCAGCCGGGGTCACAGTGAAGCTTTCTTT; clone_size: .; j_call: TRBJ1-1; v_call: TRBV6-5; d_call: .
cdr3_aa: CASSLFTGGGTEAFF; cdr3_nt: TGTGCCAGCAGCCTCTTCACAGGGGGGGGAACTGAAGCTTTCTTT; clone_size: .; j_call: TRBJ1-1; v_call: TRBV4-2; d_call: TRBD1